The 31 T cell receptor beta chains below were found in one sample sequenced in a study of CD8+CD57+ T cells in acquired aplastic anemia. According to the study, genomic DNA was the template for TCR beta VDJ and CDR3 profiling. TCRdb called the reads again in MiXCR, with one record for every CDR3 protein. The table lists some 47,000 distinct CDR3 sequences, about 78% of them singletons, with 30% to 40% in the top ten. The sequencing sample was made of sorted CD4+, CD8+, or CD8+CD57+ T cells (not recorded which) from PBMCs. These receptor sequences come from a human donor in good health, serving as a control.

This chain links TRBV15 with TRBJ2-1, with a weak D call TRBD1 (5 bases). CDR3 size: 15 residues. Germline V gives CDR1 LNHNV, CDR2 YYDKDF (reference sequence). V lost 3 bases, J lost 13 bases, and 22 bases lay in between. The CDR3 region has the DNA TGTGCCACCAGCAGGTCCTCTGAAGGGGCTAGTTTTCAGTTCTTC. Encoded protein: CATSRSSEGASFQFF.

The chain links TRBV7-9 to TRBJ1-3, with a weak D call TRBD1 (5 bases). V was shortened by 5 bases and J by 4 bases, with 15 bases between the two germline ends. The CDR3 contains 15 residues. Germline loops: CDR1 SEHNR, CDR2 FQNEAQ (reference sequence). The DNA for the CDR3 is TGTGCCAGCAGCCATCCAGGGAGTCAAGGAAACACCATATATTTT. Its protein is CASSHPGSQGNTIYF.

The chain uses TRBV7-9 and TRBJ1-2, with TRBD1 matching 8 bases. Germline trimming cut 5 bases from V and 7 bases from J; bases unmatched to any gene: 3. From germline, CDR1 is SEHNR and CDR2 FQNEAQ (reference sequence). The CDR3 extends over 12 amino acids. CDR3 sequence: CASSQGQGGYTF. The CDR3 DNA is TGTGCCAGCAGCCAAGGACAGGGTGGCTACACCTTC.

The chain joins TRBV29-1 to TRBJ2-1; unclear D gene. V was clipped by 4 bases and J by 6 bases, with 10 bases between them. The CDR3 consists of 12 residues. Germline-derived CDR1 and CDR2 are SQVTM and ANQGSEA. The CDR3 reads CSVGPGFNEQFF. Written as DNA, the CDR3 is TGCAGCGTTGGCCCGGGTTTCAATGAGCAGTTCTTC.

The chain is built from TRBV20-1 and TRBJ2-1; 9 positions agree with TRBD2. Per the germline V gene, CDR1 is DFQATT and CDR2 is SNEGSKA (reference sequence). The CDR3 consists of 15 residues. J lost 4 bases, V lost 4 bases, and 8 bases had no gene match. CDR3 bases: TGCAGTGCTACCGATTCTAGCGGGGATTACAATGAGCAGTTCTTC. Its translation: CSATDSSGDYNEQFF.

The chain has TRBV24-1 and TRBJ2-3; D not resolved. Germline-derived CDR1 and CDR2 are KGHDR and SFDVKD. With 4 bases removed from V and 1 base from J, the gap between germline ends came to 14 bases. The CDR3 has 16 residues. This CDR3 reads CATSDPDPSGTDTQYF. CDR3 sequence (DNA): TGTGCCACCAGTGACCCAGACCCATCTGGCACAGATACGCAGTATTTT.

This clonotype has at least ten counts. The genes are TRBV9 and TRBJ2-3; no definite D call. Per the germline V gene, CDR1 is SGDLS and CDR2 is YYNGEE. Trimming pared 0 bases from V and 4 bases from J, leaving 3 bases between. The CDR3 runs to 12 residues. CDR3 loop: CASSVGSDTQYF. The CDR3 region has the DNA TGTGCCAGCAGCGTAGGGTCAGATACGCAGTATTTT.

Turning to this clonotype: Since a much larger clone is just one base distant, this may be a read error. The conserved phenylalanine or tryptophan normally closing the CDR3 is absent here, so this likely arose from a read error. The chain couples TRBV27 to TRBJ2-1, with 12 bases that match TRBD2. This CDR3 is 15 amino acids long. Germline assignment: CDR1 MNHEY and CDR2 SMNVEV (reference sequence). Trimming removed 2 bases from V and 4 bases from J; junction bases left unmatched: 0. In DNA form, the CDR3 reads TGTGCCAGCAGTTTAACTAGCGGGGGGTACAATGAGCAGTTCCTC. Protein: CASSLTSGGYNEQFL.

V is TRBV6-1 and J is TRBJ1-6; 7 bases are shared with TRBD1. The CDR3 extends over 16 amino acids. Trimming at V came to 3 bases and at J to 10 bases, leaving 12 bases not matched to a gene. Germline V gives CDR1 MNHNS, CDR2 SASEGT. The CDR3 DNA reads as TGTGCCAGCAGTGAGGCAGGGGGAGTGGGTGGGTCACCCCTCCACTTT. Encoded protein: CASSEAGGVGGSPLHF.

In the case of this clonotype: The junction and the germline gene differ at one end; a read error may be behind it. V and J are TRBV11-1 and TRBJ2-1, with D perhaps assigned TRBD1 or TRBD2 (6 bases each). Per germline, CDR1 SGHAT and CDR2 FQDESV (reference sequence). This CDR3 is 14 amino acids long. DNA of the CDR3: TGTGCCAGCAGCGGTACTGGTAGGGGGGATAAGCAGTTCTTT. Translation gives CASSGTGRGDKQFF.

The CDR3 sequence: CASSQERVNYGYTF. In DNA, the CDR3 is TGCGCCAGCAGCCAAGAAAGAGTTAACTATGGCTACACCTTC. The chain combines TRBV4-1 with TRBJ1-2; no definite D call. Trimming took 0 bases from V and 1 from J, leaving 6 bases between them. CDR1 and CDR2 (germline): MGHRA, YSYEKL. The CDR3 covers 14 residues.

The rearrangement links TRBV10-3 to TRBJ2-7, with 15 bases that match TRBD2. J lost 3 bases, V lost 10 bases, and 4 bases had no gene match. From germline, CDR1 is ENHRY and CDR2 SYGVKD. CDR3 size: 14 residues. The CDR3 spells CATGLAGGGYEQYF. CDR3 DNA: TGTGCCACCGGACTAGCGGGAGGGGGCTACGAGCAGTACTTC.

V is TRBV15 and J is TRBJ2-3, with D possibly being TRBD1 or TRBD2 (5 bases each). The CDR3 has 17 residues. From germline, CDR1 is LNHNV and CDR2 YYDKDF (reference sequence). V lost 3 bases, J lost 0 bases, and 16 bases lay in between. The CDR3 nucleotides are TGTGCCACCAGCAGGGATCGGGGCAGATCTAGCACAGATACGCAGTATTTT. Translating gives CATSRDRGRSSTDTQYF.

The chain employs TRBV9 and TRBJ1-2; D remains unclear. Trimming cost V 0 bases and J 2 bases, with 8 bases left between them. This CDR3 has 14 residues. The germline gives CDR1 SGDLS, CDR2 YYNGEE. Here the CDR3 reads CASSVGGGNYGYTF. As DNA, the CDR3 is TGTGCCAGCAGCGTAGGTGGAGGAAACTATGGCTACACCTTC.

This clonotype was seen a few times. The V call is TRBV24-1, the J call TRBJ1-1; D remains unclear. The CDR3 extends over 13 amino acids. Germline CDR1 KGHDR, CDR2 SFDVKD. The ends were cut back, 9 bases at V and 7 bases at J, with 17 bases in the middle. CDR3 DNA: TGTGCCACCGTAGAACAACGGACTGGTGAAGCTTTCTTT. Translation: CATVEQRTGEAFF.

The J gene is TRBJ2-3, the V gene TRBV2; TRBD2 aligns across 10 bases. CDR1 and CDR2 (germline): SNHLY, FYNNEI. V lost 7 bases and J lost 5; bases outside the gene matches: 9. The CDR3 totals 15 residues. The CDR3 DNA reads as TGTGCCAGCAAATCTAGCGGGAGTAGGAGAGATACGCAGTATTTT. Its translation is CASKSSGSRRDTQYF.

V gene TRBV6-1 combines with J gene TRBJ1-5, with D uncertain. CDR3 length equals 12 residues. The germline V gene has CDR1 MNHNS and CDR2 SASEGT. Trimming took 4 bases from V and 7 from J, leaving 8 bases between them. The CDR3: CASSASSQPQHF. In DNA, the CDR3 is TGTGCCAGCAGTGCTTCGAGCCAGCCCCAGCATTTT.

The V and J genes are TRBV7-8 and TRBJ2-5, with a possible D match to TRBD2 (6 bases). Germline loops: CDR1 SGHVS, CDR2 FQNEAQ. The CDR3 spans 13 residues. V was trimmed by 4 bases and J by 5 bases, leaving 11 bases between them. For the CDR3, the DNA is TGTGCCAGCAGCTACCCAGGGAGGGAGACCCAGTACTTC. The encoded protein is CASSYPGRETQYF.

The chain is built from TRBV10-2 and TRBJ2-7, with 13 bases that match TRBD2. This CDR3 spans 17 amino acids. J was trimmed by 0 bases and V by 2 bases; bases with no gene match: 4. The germline V gene encodes CDR1 WSHSY and CDR2 SAAADI. The CDR3 sequence: CASSEPGLAGDSYEQYF. CDR3 sequence (DNA): TGCGCCAGCAGTGAGCCCGGACTAGCGGGGGACTCCTACGAGCAGTACTTC.

As concerns this clonotype: An end of the junction differs from the germline gene, which may be a read error. The rearrangement uses TRBV6-1 and TRBJ1-6; a weak D match, TRBD1 (6 bases). Germline loops: CDR1 MNHNS, CDR2 SASEGT. The CDR3 is made up of 13 amino acids. In DNA form, the CDR3 reads TGTGCCACGGGGGCGACCAGTAATCCACCCCTCCACTTT. This codes for CATGATSNPPLHF.

This clonotype was detected only a few times. CDR3 amino acids: CASSLEQVYEQYF. Written as DNA, the CDR3 is TGTGCCAGCAGCTTAGAACAAGTCTACGAGCAGTACTTC. The chain recombines TRBV7-2 with TRBJ2-7; D remains unclear. This CDR3 has 13 amino acids. CDR1 is SGHTA, CDR2 FQGNSA, per germline. Trimming took off 1 base at V and 3 bases at J, with 7 bases between the two ends.

This clonotype was detected once. V is TRBV7-9 and J is TRBJ1-2, with 7 bases fitting TRBD1. The CDR3 consists of 13 residues. V shed 1 base and J 6 bases; nucleotides not matched to a gene: 2. Germline V gene lookup returns CDR1 SEHNR and CDR2 FQNEAQ (reference sequence). The CDR3 is CASSLDRGDGYTF. CDR3 bases: TGTGCCAGCAGCTTAGACAGGGGTGATGGCTACACCTTC.

The chain joins TRBV19 to TRBJ2-7, with a weak D call TRBD1 (6 bases). The CDR3 runs 14 residues. Germline values: CDR1 LNHDA, CDR2 SQIVND (reference sequence). The germline V and J ends were trimmed by 3 bases and 6 bases, with 15 bases remaining between them. For the CDR3, the DNA is TGTGCCAGTAGTATCGTGAACAGGGTAACCGAGCAGTACTTC. Protein product: CASSIVNRVTEQYF.

The V and J genes are TRBV19 and TRBJ2-5, with D perhaps matching TRBD1 (6 bases). Trimming left V 1 base short and J 5 bases short, with 8 bases between. Germline V CDR1 and CDR2: LNHDA, SQIVND (reference sequence). The CDR3 is made up of 13 amino acids. The CDR3 loop is CASSIGTGETQYF. CDR3 sequence (DNA): TGTGCCAGTAGTATAGGAACAGGGGAGACCCAGTACTTC.

The chain links TRBV5-1 to TRBJ1-2; 8 bases match TRBD1. This CDR3 spans 15 amino acids. The V and J ends lost 1 base and 6 bases, in that order; junction bases with no gene match: 8. Germline V gene lookup returns CDR1 SGHRS and CDR2 YFSETQ. As DNA, the CDR3 is TGCGCCAGCAGCTTGAGGGCAGGGGGCGAAAATGGCTACACCTTC. Translation gives CASSLRAGGENGYTF. Full variable domain (remainder filled in from reference TRBV5-1 and TRBJ1-2): KAGVTQTPRYLIKTRGQQVTLSCSPISGHRSVSWYQQTPGQGLQFLFEYFSETQRNKGNFPGRFSGRQFSNSRSEMNVSTLELGDSALYLCASSLRAGGENGYTFGSGTRLTVV.

The sample holds a few counts of this clonotype. The rearrangement links TRBV2 to TRBJ1-4, with D possibly TRBD1 on 6 matching bases. CDR1 and CDR2 (germline): SNHLY, FYNNEI. The V end lost 6 bases, the J end lost 6 bases, and 14 bases lay between the germline ends. This CDR3 is 14 amino acids long. The CDR3 DNA is TGTGCCAGCAGCGACAGGACTGGGGATGAAAAACTGTTTTTT. It specifies CASSDRTGDEKLFF.

CDR3 in amino acids: CASNIGTGVNSPLHF. CDR3 sequence (DNA): TGTGCCAGTAATATTGGGACAGGGGTTAATTCACCCCTCCACTTT. This rearrangement joins TRBV19 to TRBJ1-6, with 10 bases identical to TRBD1. The V segment lost 7 bases and the J segment 6 bases; nucleotides outside the gene matches: 6. The CDR3 covers 15 residues. In germline, CDR1 is LNHDA, CDR2 SQIVND (reference sequence).

Comment on this clonotype: At one end the junction does not follow the germline gene, possibly because of a read error. The V gene is TRBV10-3, the J gene TRBJ1-2; TRBD1 aligns across 7 bases. This CDR3 region has 14 residues. CDR1 and CDR2 (germline): ENHRY, SYGVKD. CDR3 sequence: CANSESTGLEGYTF. CDR3 in DNA: TGTGCCAACAGTGAGTCGACAGGGCTGGAAGGCTACACCTTC.

In its sample, this clonotype was seen once. Germline is not matched at one junction end, which may reflect a read error. V gene TRBV11-1 combines with J gene TRBJ2-3, with D perhaps assigned TRBD1 or TRBD2 (5 bases each). Germline CDR1 reads SGHAT; CDR2 reads FQDESV (reference sequence). This CDR3 region has 15 residues. Here the CDR3 reads CAGSLAVGGTDTQYF. CDR3 sequence (DNA): TGTGCCGGCAGCTTAGCAGTGGGGGGCACAGATACGCAGTATTTT.

This chain links TRBV19 with TRBJ1-4, with unresolved D. Germline V CDR1 and CDR2: LNHDA, SQIVND (reference sequence). The CDR3 has 14 amino acids. Trimming left V 7 bases short and J 0 bases short, with 9 bases between. This CDR3 reads CASKERPTNEKLFF. The DNA of the CDR3 is TGTGCCAGTAAAGAGAGACCAACTAATGAAAAACTGTTTTTT. The entire variable domain, with the rest obtained from reference TRBV19 and TRBJ1-4, is as follows: DGGITQSPKYLFRKEGQNVTLSCEQNLNHDAMYWYRQDPGQGLRLIYYSQIVNDFQKGDIAEGYSVSREKKESFPLTVTSAQKNPTAFYLCASKERPTNEKLFFGSGTQLSVL.

This chain uses TRBV15 with TRBJ2-7; D not resolved. Germline-derived CDR1 and CDR2 are LNHNV and YYDKDF (reference sequence). The CDR3 runs 10 residues. The V end was cut by 4 bases, the J end by 2 bases, with 0 bases between. Here the CDR3 DNA reads TGTGCCACCAGCACCTACGAGCAGTACTTC. It specifies CATSTYEQYF.